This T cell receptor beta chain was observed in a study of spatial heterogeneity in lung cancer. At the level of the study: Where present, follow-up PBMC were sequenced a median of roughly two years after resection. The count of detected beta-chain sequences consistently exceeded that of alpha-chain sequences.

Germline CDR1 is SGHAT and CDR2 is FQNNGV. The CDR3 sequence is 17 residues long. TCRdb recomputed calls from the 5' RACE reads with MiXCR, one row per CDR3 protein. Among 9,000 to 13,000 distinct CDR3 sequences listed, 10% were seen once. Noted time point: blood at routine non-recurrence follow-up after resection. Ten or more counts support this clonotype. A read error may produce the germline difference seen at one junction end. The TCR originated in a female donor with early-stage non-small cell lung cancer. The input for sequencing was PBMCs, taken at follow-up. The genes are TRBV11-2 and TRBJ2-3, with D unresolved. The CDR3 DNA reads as TGTGCCAGCAGCCTAGATCTGGTAGCTAAGGCCACAGATACGCAGTATTTT. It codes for CASSLDLVAKATDTQYF.